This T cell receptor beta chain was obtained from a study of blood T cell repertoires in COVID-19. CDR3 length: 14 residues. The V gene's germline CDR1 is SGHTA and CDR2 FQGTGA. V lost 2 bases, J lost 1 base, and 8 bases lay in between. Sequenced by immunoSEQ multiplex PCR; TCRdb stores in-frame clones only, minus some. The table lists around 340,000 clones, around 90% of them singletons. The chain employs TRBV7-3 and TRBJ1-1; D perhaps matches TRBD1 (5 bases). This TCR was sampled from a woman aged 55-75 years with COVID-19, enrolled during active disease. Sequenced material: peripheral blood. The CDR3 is CASSLQGENTEAFF. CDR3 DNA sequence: TGTGCCAGCAGCTTACAGGGTGAGAACACTGAAGCTTTCTTT.